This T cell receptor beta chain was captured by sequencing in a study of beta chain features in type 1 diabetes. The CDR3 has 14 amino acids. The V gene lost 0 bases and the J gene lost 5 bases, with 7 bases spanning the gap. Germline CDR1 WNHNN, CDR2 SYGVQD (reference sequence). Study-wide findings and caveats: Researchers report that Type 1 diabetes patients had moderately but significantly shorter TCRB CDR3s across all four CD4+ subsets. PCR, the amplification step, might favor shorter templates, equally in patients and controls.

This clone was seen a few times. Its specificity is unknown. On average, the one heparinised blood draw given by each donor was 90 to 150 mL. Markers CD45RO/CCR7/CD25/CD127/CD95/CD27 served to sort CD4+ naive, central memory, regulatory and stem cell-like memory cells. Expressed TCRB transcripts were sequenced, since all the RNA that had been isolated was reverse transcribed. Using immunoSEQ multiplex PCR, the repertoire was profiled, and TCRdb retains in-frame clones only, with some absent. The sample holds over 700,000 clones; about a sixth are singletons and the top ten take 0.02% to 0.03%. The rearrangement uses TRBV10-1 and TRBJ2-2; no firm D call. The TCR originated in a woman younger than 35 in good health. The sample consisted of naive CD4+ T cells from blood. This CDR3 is CASSESAVTGELFF. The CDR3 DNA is TGCGCCAGCAGTGAGTCGGCGGTTACCGGGGAGCTGTTTTTT.